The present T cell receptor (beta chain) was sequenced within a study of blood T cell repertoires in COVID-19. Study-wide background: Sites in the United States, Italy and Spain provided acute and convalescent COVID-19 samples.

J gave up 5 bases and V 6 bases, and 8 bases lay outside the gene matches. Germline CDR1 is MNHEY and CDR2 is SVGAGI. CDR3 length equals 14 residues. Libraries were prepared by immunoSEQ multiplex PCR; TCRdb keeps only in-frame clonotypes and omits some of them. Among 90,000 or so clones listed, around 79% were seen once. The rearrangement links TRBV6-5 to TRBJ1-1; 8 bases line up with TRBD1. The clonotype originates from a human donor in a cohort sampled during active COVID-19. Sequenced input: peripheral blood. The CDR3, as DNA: TGTGCCAGCAGCCCCCAGGGGGCGAGGACTGAAGCTTTCTTT. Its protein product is CASSPQGARTEAFF.